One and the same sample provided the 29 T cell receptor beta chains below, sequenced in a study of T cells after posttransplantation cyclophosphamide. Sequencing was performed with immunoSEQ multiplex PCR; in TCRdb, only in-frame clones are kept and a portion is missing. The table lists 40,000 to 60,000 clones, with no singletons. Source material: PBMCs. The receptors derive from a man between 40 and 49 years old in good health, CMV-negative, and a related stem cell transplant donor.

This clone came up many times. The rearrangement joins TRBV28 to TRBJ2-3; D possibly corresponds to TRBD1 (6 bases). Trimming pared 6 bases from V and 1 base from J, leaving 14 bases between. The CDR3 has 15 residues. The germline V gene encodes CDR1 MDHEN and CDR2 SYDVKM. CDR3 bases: TGTGCCAGCAGGGACTCAGGGGAAGGCACAGATACGCAGTATTTT. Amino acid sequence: CASRDSGEGTDTQYF.

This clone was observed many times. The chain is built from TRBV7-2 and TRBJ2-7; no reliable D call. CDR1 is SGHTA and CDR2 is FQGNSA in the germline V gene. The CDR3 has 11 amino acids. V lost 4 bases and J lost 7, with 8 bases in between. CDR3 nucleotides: TGTGCCAGCAGCTCCGCGTGGGAGCAGTACTTC. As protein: CASSSAWEQYF.

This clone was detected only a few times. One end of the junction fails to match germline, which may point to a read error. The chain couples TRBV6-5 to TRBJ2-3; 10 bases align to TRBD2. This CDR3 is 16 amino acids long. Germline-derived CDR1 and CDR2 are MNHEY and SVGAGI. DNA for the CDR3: TGTGCCAGCAGTTACACCTTAGCGGGAGGCACAGATACGCGGTATTTT. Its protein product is CASSYTLAGGTDTRYF.

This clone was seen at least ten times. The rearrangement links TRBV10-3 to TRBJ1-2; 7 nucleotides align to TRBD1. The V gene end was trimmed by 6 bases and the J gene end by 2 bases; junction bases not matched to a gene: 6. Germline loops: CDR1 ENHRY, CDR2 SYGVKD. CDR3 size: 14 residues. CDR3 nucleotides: TGTGCCATCAGGGGTGGACAGGCCAACTATGGCTACACCTTC. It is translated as CAIRGGQANYGYTF.

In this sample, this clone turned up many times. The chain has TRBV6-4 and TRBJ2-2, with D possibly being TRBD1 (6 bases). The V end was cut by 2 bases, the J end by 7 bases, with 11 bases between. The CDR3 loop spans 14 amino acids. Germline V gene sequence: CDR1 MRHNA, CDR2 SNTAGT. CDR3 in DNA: TGTGCCAGCAGTGACGGTCAGGACAGCGGGGAGCTGTTTTTT. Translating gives CASSDGQDSGELFF.

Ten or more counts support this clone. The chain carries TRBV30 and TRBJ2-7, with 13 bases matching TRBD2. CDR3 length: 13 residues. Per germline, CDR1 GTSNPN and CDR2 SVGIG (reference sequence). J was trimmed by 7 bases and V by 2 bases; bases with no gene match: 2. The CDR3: CAWSLGLAGEQYF. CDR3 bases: TGTGCCTGGAGTCTGGGACTAGCGGGGGAGCAGTACTTC.

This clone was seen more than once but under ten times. The CDR3 region has the DNA TGTGCCATCTCCGACGGGAGAGGAACAGATACGCAGTATTTT. This gives the protein CAISDGRGTDTQYF. The J gene is TRBJ2-3, the V gene TRBV10-3; D possibly corresponds to TRBD2 (6 bases). Germline V gives CDR1 ENHRY, CDR2 SYGVKD. Trimming took 8 bases from V and 3 from J, leaving 15 bases between them. This CDR3 has 14 amino acids.

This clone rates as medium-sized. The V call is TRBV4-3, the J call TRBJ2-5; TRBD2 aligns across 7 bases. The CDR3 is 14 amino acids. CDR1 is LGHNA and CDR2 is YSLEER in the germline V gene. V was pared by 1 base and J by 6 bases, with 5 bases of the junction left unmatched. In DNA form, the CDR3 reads TGCGCCAGCAGCCAAGGGGGGGGATACAAGACCCAGTACTTC. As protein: CASSQGGGYKTQYF.

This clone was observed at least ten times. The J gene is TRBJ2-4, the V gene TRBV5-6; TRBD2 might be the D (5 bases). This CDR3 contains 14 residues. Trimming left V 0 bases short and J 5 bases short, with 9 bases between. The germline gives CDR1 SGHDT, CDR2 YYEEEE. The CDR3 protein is CASSLERAENIQYF. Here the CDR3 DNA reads TGTGCCAGCAGCTTGGAGAGGGCCGAAAACATTCAGTACTTC.

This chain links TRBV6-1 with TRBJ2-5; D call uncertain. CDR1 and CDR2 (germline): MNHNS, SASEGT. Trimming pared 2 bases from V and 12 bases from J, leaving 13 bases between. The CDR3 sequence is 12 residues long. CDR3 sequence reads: CASSESMVREYF. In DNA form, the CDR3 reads TGTGCCAGCAGTGAATCGATGGTTCGGGAGTACTTC.

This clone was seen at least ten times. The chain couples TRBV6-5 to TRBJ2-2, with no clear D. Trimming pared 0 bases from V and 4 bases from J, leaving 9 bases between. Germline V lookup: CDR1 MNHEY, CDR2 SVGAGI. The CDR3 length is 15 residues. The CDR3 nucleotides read TGTGCCAGCAGTTACTCTAACAGACCCACCGGGGAGCTGTTTTTT. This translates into CASSYSNRPTGELFF.

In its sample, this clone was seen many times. CDR3 loop: CASSALQGAAGGYTF. The CDR3 DNA is TGTGCCAGCAGCGCGTTACAGGGGGCCGCGGGCGGCTACACCTTC. The chain recombines TRBV7-9 with TRBJ1-2, with TRBD1 identical over 9 bases. V lost 5 bases and J lost 8; bases outside the gene matches: 12. CDR3 length: 15 residues. The germline V gene encodes CDR1 SEHNR and CDR2 FQNEAQ (reference sequence).

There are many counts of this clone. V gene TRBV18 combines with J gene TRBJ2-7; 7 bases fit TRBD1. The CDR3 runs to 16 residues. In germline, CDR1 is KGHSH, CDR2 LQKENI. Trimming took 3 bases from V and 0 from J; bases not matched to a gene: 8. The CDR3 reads CASSPVDRVDSYEQYF. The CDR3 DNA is TGTGCCAGCTCACCCGTCGACAGGGTGGACTCCTACGAGCAGTACTTC.

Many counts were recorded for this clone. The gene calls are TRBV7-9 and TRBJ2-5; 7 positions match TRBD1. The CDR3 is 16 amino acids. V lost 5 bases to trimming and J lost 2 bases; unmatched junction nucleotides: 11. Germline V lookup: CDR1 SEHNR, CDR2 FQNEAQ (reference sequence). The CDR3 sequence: CASSPMRGRGQETQYF. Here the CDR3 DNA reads TGTGCCAGCAGCCCTATGAGGGGGCGCGGGCAAGAGACCCAGTACTTC.

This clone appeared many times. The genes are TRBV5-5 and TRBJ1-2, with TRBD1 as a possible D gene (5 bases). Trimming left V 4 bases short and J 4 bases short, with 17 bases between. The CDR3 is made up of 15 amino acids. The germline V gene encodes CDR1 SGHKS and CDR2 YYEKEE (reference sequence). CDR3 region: CASSLAEGAVYGYTF. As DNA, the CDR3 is TGTGCCAGCAGCCTGGCGGAAGGGGCGGTCTATGGCTACACCTTC.

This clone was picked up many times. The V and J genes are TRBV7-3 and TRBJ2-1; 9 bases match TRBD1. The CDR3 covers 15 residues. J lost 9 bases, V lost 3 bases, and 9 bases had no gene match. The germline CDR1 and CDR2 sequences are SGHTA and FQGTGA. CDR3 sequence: CASSFTGTGRGEQFF. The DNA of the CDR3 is TGTGCCAGCAGCTTTACCGGGACAGGGCGCGGTGAGCAGTTCTTC.

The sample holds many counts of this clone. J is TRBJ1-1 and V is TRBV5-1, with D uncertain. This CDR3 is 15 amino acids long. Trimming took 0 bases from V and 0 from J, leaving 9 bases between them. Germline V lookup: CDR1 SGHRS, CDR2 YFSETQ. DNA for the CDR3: TGCGCCAGCAGCTTGGATGCGGGATTGAACACTGAAGCTTTCTTT. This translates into CASSLDAGLNTEAFF.

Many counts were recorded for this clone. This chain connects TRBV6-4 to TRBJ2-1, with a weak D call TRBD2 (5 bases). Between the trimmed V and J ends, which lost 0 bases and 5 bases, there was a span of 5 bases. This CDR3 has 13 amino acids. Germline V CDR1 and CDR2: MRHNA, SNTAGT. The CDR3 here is CASSDSEDNEQFF. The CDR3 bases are TGTGCCAGCAGTGACTCGGAGGACAATGAGCAGTTCTTC.

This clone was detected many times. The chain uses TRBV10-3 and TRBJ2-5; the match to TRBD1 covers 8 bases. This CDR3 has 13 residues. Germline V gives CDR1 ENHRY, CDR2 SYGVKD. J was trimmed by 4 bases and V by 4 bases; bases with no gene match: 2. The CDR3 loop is CAISGDRGETQYF. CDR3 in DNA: TGTGCCATCAGTGGAGACAGGGGAGAGACCCAGTACTTC.

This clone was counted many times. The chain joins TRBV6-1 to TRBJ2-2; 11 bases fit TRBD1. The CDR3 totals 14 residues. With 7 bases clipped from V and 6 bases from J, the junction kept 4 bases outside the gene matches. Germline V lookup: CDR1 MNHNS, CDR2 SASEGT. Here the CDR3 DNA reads TGTGCCAGCACCCGGGACAGGGGGGCCGGGGAGCTGTTTTTT. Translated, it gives CASTRDRGAGELFF.

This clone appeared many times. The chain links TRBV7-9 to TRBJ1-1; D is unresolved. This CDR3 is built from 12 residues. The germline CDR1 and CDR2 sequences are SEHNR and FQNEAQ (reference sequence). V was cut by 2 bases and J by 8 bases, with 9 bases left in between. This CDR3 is CASSLPTIEAFF. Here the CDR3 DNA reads TGTGCCAGCAGCTTACCGACAATAGAAGCTTTCTTT.

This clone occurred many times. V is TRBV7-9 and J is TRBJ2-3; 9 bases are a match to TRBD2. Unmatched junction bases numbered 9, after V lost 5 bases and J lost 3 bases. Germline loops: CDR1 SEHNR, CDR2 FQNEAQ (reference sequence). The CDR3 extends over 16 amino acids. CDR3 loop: CASSRYSGSSTDTQYF. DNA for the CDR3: TGTGCCAGCAGCCGGTATAGCGGGAGTTCGACAGATACGCAGTATTTT.

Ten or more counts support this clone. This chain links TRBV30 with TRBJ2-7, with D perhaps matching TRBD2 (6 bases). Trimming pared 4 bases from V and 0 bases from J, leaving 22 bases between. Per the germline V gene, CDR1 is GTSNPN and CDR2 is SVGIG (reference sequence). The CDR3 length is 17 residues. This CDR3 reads CAWNRGTLRESSYEQYF. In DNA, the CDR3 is TGTGCCTGGAATCGGGGGACCCTCAGGGAGAGCTCCTACGAGCAGTACTTC.

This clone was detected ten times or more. The CDR3 DNA reads as TGTGCCAGCAGGAGAGGGACTAGCGGAGGCTCCGAGACCCAGTACTTC. Its protein product is CASRRGTSGGSETQYF. The V and J genes are TRBV5-4 and TRBJ2-5, with 11 bases lining up with TRBD2. CDR3 length: 16 residues. The trim removed 5 bases at V and 5 bases at J, leaving 11 bases unmatched. Per the germline V gene, CDR1 is SGHNT and CDR2 is YYREEE (reference sequence).

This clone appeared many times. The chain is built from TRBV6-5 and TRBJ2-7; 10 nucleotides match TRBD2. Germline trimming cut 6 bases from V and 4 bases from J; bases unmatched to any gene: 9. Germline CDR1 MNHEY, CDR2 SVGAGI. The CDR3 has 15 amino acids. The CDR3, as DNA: TGTGCCAGCAGCCCCCTAGCGGGGGCCTCATACGAGCAGTACTTC. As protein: CASSPLAGASYEQYF.

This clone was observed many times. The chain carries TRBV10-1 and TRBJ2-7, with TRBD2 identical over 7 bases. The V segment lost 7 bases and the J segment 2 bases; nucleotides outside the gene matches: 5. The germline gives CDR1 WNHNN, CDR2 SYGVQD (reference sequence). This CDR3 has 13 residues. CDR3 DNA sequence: TGCGCCAGCACCGCTAGCGGTACCTACGAGCAGTACTTC. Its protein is CASTASGTYEQYF.

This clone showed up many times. Here the CDR3 DNA reads TGCGCCAGCAGCTTGGTCAACTTGAACACTGAAGCTTTCTTT. This codes for CASSLVNLNTEAFF. This chain links TRBV5-1 with TRBJ1-1; D is ambiguous. The V and J ends lost 0 bases and 0 bases respectively, with 6 bases between them. The CDR3 is 14 amino acids. Germline CDR1 is SGHRS and CDR2 is YFSETQ.

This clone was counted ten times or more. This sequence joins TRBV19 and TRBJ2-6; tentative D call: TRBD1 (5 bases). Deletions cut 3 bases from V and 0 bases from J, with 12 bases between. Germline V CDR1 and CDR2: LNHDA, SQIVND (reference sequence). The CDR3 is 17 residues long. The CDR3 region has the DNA TGTGCCAGTAGTATCTTCACAGGTACCTCTGGGGCCAACGTCCTGACTTTC. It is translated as CASSIFTGTSGANVLTF.

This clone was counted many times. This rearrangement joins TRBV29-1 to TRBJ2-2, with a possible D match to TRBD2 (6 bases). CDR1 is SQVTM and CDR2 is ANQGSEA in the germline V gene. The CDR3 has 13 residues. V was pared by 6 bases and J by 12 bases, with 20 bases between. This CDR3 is CSVAGTAEGKLFF. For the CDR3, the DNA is TGCAGCGTCGCCGGGACTGCCGAAGGAAAGCTGTTTTTT.